This T cell receptor beta chain was identified during a study of OX40 agonist ivuxolimab in advanced cancers. In the study overall: An anti-OX40 (CD134) antibody with agonistic activity, ivuxolimab, was administered to patients. A partial response was reached by three patients: one with hepatocellular carcinoma and two with cutaneous melanoma.

With 4 bases clipped from V and 5 bases from J, the junction kept 7 bases outside the gene matches. The CDR3 is 14 residues long. Germline V gene data show CDR1 as SGDLS and CDR2 as YYNGEE. With autoimmune disease history or systemic immunosuppression, patients were excluded. At cycle 4 day 1, cycle 7 day 1, and baseline, blood was sampled. Clones were read by immunoSEQ multiplex PCR, and TCRdb kept only the in-frame ones, dropping some. Among 80,000 or so clones listed, over 85% were seen once. The source material was CD4+ or CD8+ T cells sorted from blood, sampled in a trial of the OX40 agonist ivuxolimab. The clonotype was recovered from an adult with an advanced solid tumor such as melanoma, head and neck, liver or kidney cancer. V and J are TRBV9 and TRBJ2-3, with 7 bases lining up with TRBD2. The CDR3 bases are TGTGCCAGCAGCTCAAGGACTAGTGTAGATACGCAGTATTTT. The encoded protein is CASSSRTSVDTQYF.